The 5 T cell receptor beta chains presented below share a single source sample, sequenced in a study of T cell repertoires in cytomegalovirus infection. Their antigen targets remain unknown. TCRdb re-called the reads through MiXCR, storing one row per CDR3 protein. Among about 700,000 distinct CDR3 sequences listed, around a third were seen once. This material consisted of cultured PBMCs, taken from culture after CMV antigen stimulation. Receptor source: a human donor in good health (CMV status not recorded). Some clones in this sample may be carry-over from other donors' samples.

This clonotype was picked up a small number of times. The chain combines TRBV7-9 with TRBJ1-4, with D maybe TRBD1 (6 bases). The germline CDR1 and CDR2 sequences are SEHNR and FQNEAQ (reference sequence). The germline V and J ends were trimmed by 6 bases and 7 bases, with 15 bases remaining between them. This CDR3 has 14 residues. The CDR3 DNA sequence: TGTGCCAGCAGACCAACAGGGTCCAGTGAAAAACTGTTTTTT. Translating it yields CASRPTGSSEKLFF.

This clonotype appeared many times. This chain joins TRBV7-6 and TRBJ2-5; D is perhaps TRBD2 (5 bases). CDR1 and CDR2 from the germline V gene are SGHVS and FNYEAQ. V was shortened by 1 base and J by 6 bases, with 9 bases between the two germline ends. The CDR3 totals 13 residues. The CDR3 reads CASSLGTYKTQYF. The CDR3, as DNA: TGTGCCAGCAGCTTAGGGACTTATAAGACCCAGTACTTC.

The rearrangement uses TRBV12-3 or TRBV12-4 and TRBJ2-2; no firm D call. The CDR3 is 14 amino acids. The ends were cut back, 7 bases at V and 6 bases at J, with 15 bases in the middle. The CDR3 DNA is TGTGCCAGCAATACTTTAGAGCGCTCCGGGGAGCTGTTTTTT. Encoded protein: CASNTLERSGELFF.

The chain has TRBV19 and TRBJ2-1, with D perhaps TRBD1 or TRBD2 (5 bases each). V lost 5 bases and J 15 bases, leaving 17 bases between the germline ends. CDR3 length: 12 residues. Germline V gives CDR1 LNHDA, CDR2 SQIVND (reference sequence). The CDR3: CASSFDRDARFF. DNA for the CDR3: TGTGCCAGTAGTTTCGACCGGGACGCCCGGTTCTTC.

Here the CDR3 DNA reads TGTGCCATCGGAGTGTTTCCAGATACGCAGTATTTT. Translation gives CAIGVFPDTQYF. The gene calls are TRBV7-2 and TRBJ2-3, with no clear D. V lost 10 bases to trimming and J lost 4 bases, with 12 bases between them. CDR3 size: 12 residues. Germline V CDR1 and CDR2: SGHTA, FQGNSA.